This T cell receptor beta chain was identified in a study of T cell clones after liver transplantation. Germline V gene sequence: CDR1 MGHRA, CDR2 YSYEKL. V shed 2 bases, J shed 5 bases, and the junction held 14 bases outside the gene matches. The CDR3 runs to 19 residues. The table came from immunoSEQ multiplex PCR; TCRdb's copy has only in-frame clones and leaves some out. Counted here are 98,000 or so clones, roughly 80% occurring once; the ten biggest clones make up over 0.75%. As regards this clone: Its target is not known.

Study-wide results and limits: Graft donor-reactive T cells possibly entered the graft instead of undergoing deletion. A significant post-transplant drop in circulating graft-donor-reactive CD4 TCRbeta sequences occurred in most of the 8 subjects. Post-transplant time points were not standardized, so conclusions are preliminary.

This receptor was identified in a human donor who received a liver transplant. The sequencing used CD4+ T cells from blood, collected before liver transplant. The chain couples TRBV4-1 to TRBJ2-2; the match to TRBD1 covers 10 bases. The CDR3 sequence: CASSQFGTGVESMTGELFF. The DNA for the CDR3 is TGCGCCAGCAGCCAATTCGGGACAGGGGTAGAGAGTATGACCGGGGAGCTGTTTTTT.